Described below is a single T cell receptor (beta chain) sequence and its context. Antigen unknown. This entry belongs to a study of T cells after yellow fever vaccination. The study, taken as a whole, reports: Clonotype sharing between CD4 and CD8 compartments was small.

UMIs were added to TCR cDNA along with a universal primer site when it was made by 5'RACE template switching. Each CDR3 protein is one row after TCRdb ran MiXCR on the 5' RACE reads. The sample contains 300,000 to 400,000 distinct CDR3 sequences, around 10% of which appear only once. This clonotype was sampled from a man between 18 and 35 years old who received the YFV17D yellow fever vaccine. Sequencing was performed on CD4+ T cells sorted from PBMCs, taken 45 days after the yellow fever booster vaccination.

The CDR3 DNA is TGCAGTGCTAGTTCCCCAAGCGGGGGGTTCAATGAGCAGTTCTTC. Translation: CSASSPSGGFNEQFF. The chain links TRBV20-1 to TRBJ2-1, with 9 bases matching TRBD2. The V gene end was trimmed by 3 bases and the J gene end by 6 bases; junction bases not matched to a gene: 9. Germline CDR1 and CDR2: DFQATT and SNEGSKA (reference sequence). There are 15 residues in the CDR3.